The 28 T cell receptor beta chains below were found in one sample sequenced in a study of T cells after yellow fever vaccination. TCRdb re-called the 5' RACE reads with MiXCR, one entry per CDR3 protein. Here the sample spans 450,000 to 600,000 distinct CDR3 sequences, roughly a sixth being singletons. Sequencing used PBMCs, obtained about 5 days after the first yellow fever vaccination. The receptor source for this set is a man aged 18 to 29 who received the YFV17D yellow fever vaccine.

The rearrangement links TRBV7-9 to TRBJ2-2; 11 nucleotides line up with TRBD1. The germline V gene encodes CDR1 SEHNR and CDR2 FQNEAQ (reference sequence). With V trimmed by 8 bases and J by 6 bases, 8 bases remained unmatched. The CDR3 consists of 15 residues. The CDR3 nucleotides are TGTGCCAGCCAGACCAGGACAGGGGGCCCCGGGGAGCTGTTTTTT. Translating gives CASQTRTGGPGELFF.

This clonotype was counted a few times. The V call is TRBV18, the J call TRBJ1-6, with D uncertain. Germline V gene sequence: CDR1 KGHSH, CDR2 LQKENI. V lost 2 bases and J 2 bases, leaving 7 bases between the germline ends. This CDR3 has 15 amino acids. CDR3: CASSPFGPYNSPLHF. The CDR3 bases are TGTGCCAGCTCACCATTCGGGCCCTATAATTCACCCCTCCACTTT.

This clonotype was counted many times. The chain has TRBV6-5 and TRBJ1-6; 7 nucleotides align to TRBD1. Germline CDR1 MNHEY, CDR2 SVGAGI. The V segment lost 0 bases and the J segment 3 bases; nucleotides outside the gene matches: 2. The CDR3 is 16 amino acids. This chain's CDR3 is CASSYSGQLYNSPLHF. The CDR3 coding sequence is TGTGCCAGCAGTTACTCGGGACAGCTCTATAATTCACCCCTCCACTTT.

The chain carries TRBV7-6 and TRBJ2-5, with 15 bases identical to TRBD2. There are 16 residues in the CDR3. The germline V gene has CDR1 SGHVS and CDR2 FNYEAQ. The trim removed 4 bases at V and 5 bases at J, leaving 5 bases unmatched. CDR3 sequence reads: CASSWTSGGAGETQYF. CDR3 coding DNA: TGTGCCAGCAGCTGGACTAGCGGGGGGGCAGGGGAGACCCAGTACTTC.

This clonotype showed up just a few times. The gene calls are TRBV14 and TRBJ2-7; D remains ambiguous. Trimming stripped 3 bases from V and 2 bases from J, with 17 bases between. This CDR3 contains 16 residues. Germline CDR1 reads SGHDN; CDR2 reads FVKESK. The CDR3 nucleotides read TGTGCCAGCAGCCATCCTATTCAAGGCGGAGCCTACGAGCAGTACTTC. Translated: CASSHPIQGGAYEQYF.

This chain uses TRBV7-2 with TRBJ2-5; a weak D match, TRBD1 (5 bases). V gave up 3 bases and J gave up 7 bases, with 9 bases separating them. The germline gives CDR1 SGHTA, CDR2 FQGNSA. The CDR3 sequence is 12 residues long. The CDR3 is CASSLSRGTQYF. For the CDR3, the DNA is TGTGCCAGCAGCTTGAGTAGGGGGACCCAGTACTTC.

This clonotype was counted ten times or more. CDR3 DNA: TGTGCCAGCAGACACCTAGGGGACCTTAACTACGAGCAGTACTTC. Protein sequence: CASRHLGDLNYEQYF. This chain connects TRBV6-2 or TRBV6-3 to TRBJ2-7; the D call may be TRBD1 or TRBD2 (5 bases each). Germline V gene lookup returns CDR1 MNHEY and CDR2 SVGEGT. This CDR3 is built from 15 residues. Trimming removed 6 bases from V and 3 bases from J, with 18 bases in between.

This clonotype was detected ten times or more. The germline gene is not matched at one end of the junction; a read error may be the cause. The genes are TRBV7-2 and TRBJ2-5; the D gene is possibly TRBD1 (5 bases). Germline V gene sequence: CDR1 SGHTA, CDR2 FQGNSA. This CDR3 region has 13 residues. CDR3 nucleotides: TGCGCCAGCAGCTTGGGGCAGCAAGAGACCCAGTACTTC. Translated: CASSLGQQETQYF.

This clonotype was seen many times. The chain is built from TRBV6-2 or TRBV6-3 and TRBJ1-5; D is uncertain. CDR3 length: 13 amino acids. The germline V and J ends were trimmed by 8 bases and 0 bases, with 8 bases remaining between them. CDR1 and CDR2 from the germline V gene are MNHEY and SVGEGT. The CDR3, as DNA: TGTGCCAGCGCAACGGCTAGCAATCAGCCCCAGCATTTT. Translation: CASATASNQPQHF.

This clonotype was observed a few times. This rearrangement joins TRBV27 to TRBJ2-3, with a tentative D call TRBD2 (5 bases). The CDR3 totals 13 residues. The V and J ends lost 7 bases and 2 bases respectively, with 10 bases between them. CDR1 is MNHEY, CDR2 SMNVEV, per germline (reference sequence). The CDR3 DNA reads TGTGCCAGCACCCGGGAAAACACAGATACGCAGTATTTT. It translates to CASTRENTDTQYF.

This chain joins TRBV4-1 and TRBJ2-7; D is undetermined. V lost 2 bases to trimming and J lost 3 bases, with 8 bases between them. The CDR3 consists of 13 residues. Germline CDR1 is MGHRA and CDR2 is YSYEKL. The CDR3 sequence: CASSQRPHYEQYF. CDR3 coding DNA: TGCGCCAGCAGCCAAAGACCCCACTACGAGCAGTACTTC.

This chain connects TRBV7-9 to TRBJ1-6; D might be TRBD1 (5 bases). This CDR3 comprises 15 residues. Germline-derived CDR1 and CDR2 are SEHNR and FQNEAQ (reference sequence). The V and J ends lost 5 bases and 9 bases respectively, with 17 bases between them. Here the CDR3 reads CASSPGQGSGSPLHF. CDR3 DNA sequence: TGTGCCAGCAGCCCGGGTCAGGGCTCGGGTTCACCCCTCCACTTT.

The CDR3 DNA follows: TGCAGTGCTACCCCTGGGGGGGGATACAATGAGCAGTTCTTC. Amino acid sequence: CSATPGGGYNEQFF. The rearrangement links TRBV20-1 to TRBJ2-1; 7 positions match TRBD2. Germline V gives CDR1 DFQATT, CDR2 SNEGSKA (reference sequence). The CDR3 has 14 amino acids. V was pared by 4 bases and J by 4 bases, with 7 bases of the junction left unmatched.

This clonotype was detected a few times. This chain uses TRBV19 with TRBJ2-7; 8 bases align to TRBD2. V shed 9 bases, J shed 5 bases, and the junction held 9 bases outside the gene matches. Germline V lookup: CDR1 LNHDA, CDR2 SQIVND (reference sequence). The CDR3 spans 13 residues. The CDR3: CASGRAGFDEQYV. CDR3 sequence (DNA): TGTGCCAGCGGGAGGGCAGGGTTCGACGAGCAGTACGTC.

Turning to this clonotype: The junction departs from germline at one end; a sequencing error may be responsible. The chain has TRBV7-8 and TRBJ1-1; no reliable D call. Germline CDR1 and CDR2: SGHVS and FQNEAQ. This CDR3 comprises 14 residues. CDR3 loop: CDSSLFSGNTEAFF. In DNA form, the CDR3 reads TGTGACAGCAGCTTATTTAGTGGGAACACTGAAGCTTTCTTT.

In its sample, this clonotype was seen many times. The CDR3 coding sequence is TGTGCCAGCAGTTCCGGGACAGGGATCAATGAGCAGTTCTTC. It codes for CASSSGTGINEQFF. The chain employs TRBV6-2 or TRBV6-3 and TRBJ2-1; 9 nucleotides match TRBD1. Trimming removed 4 bases from V and 6 bases from J; junction bases left unmatched: 4. CDR1 is MNHEY and CDR2 is SVGEGT in the germline V gene. The CDR3 covers 14 residues.

This clonotype came up a few times. V usage is TRBV5-1 and J usage is TRBJ2-2; 7 bases fit TRBD1. Germline V lookup: CDR1 SGHRS, CDR2 YFSETQ. CDR3 length equals 15 residues. V shed 3 bases and J 4 bases; nucleotides not matched to a gene: 6. CDR3 nucleotide sequence: TGCGCCAGCAGCTCAGGGACAGCTTTCACCGGGGAGCTGTTTTTT. Its protein product is CASSSGTAFTGELFF.

This chain uses TRBV10-2 with TRBJ2-1; 7 positions match TRBD1. The CDR3 is made up of 15 amino acids. Looked up from germline, CDR1 is WSHSY and CDR2 is SAAADI. Unmatched junction bases numbered 11, after V lost 8 bases and J lost 4 bases. CDR3 protein: CASRPTGSSYNEQFF. The CDR3 nucleotides are TGCGCCAGCCGTCCGACAGGGTCTTCGTACAATGAGCAGTTCTTC.

The CDR3 region is CASSTWFGQETQYF. In nucleotides, the CDR3 is TGTGCCAGCAGCACCTGGTTCGGCCAAGAGACCCAGTACTTC. The V gene is TRBV7-2, the J gene TRBJ2-5, with no clear D. Deletions cut 5 bases from V and 1 base from J, with 11 bases between. Germline CDR1 SGHTA, CDR2 FQGNSA. This CDR3 spans 14 amino acids. Based on the CDR3 plus reference TRBV7-2 and TRBJ2-5, the full variable domain is GAGVSQSPSNKVTEKGKDVELRCDPISGHTALYWYRQSLGQGLEFLIYFQGNSAPDKSGLPSDRFSAERTGGSVSTLTIQRTQQEDSAVYLCASSTWFGQETQYFGPGTRLLVL.

This clonotype was detected a few times. This rearrangement joins TRBV13 to TRBJ1-1, with D perhaps matching TRBD1 (5 bases). Germline loops: CDR1 PRHDT, CDR2 FYEKMQ (reference sequence). The V gene lost 5 bases and the J gene lost 13 bases, with 20 bases spanning the gap. CDR3 length equals 13 residues. CDR3 sequence reads: CASSRLGVEIGFF. CDR3 in DNA: TGTGCCAGCAGCCGCTTAGGGGTGGAGATTGGTTTCTTT.

This chain uses TRBV20-1 with TRBJ2-3; 8 nucleotides agree with TRBD1. Germline-derived CDR1 and CDR2 are DFQATT and SNEGSKA (reference sequence). CDR3 size: 14 residues. J lost 10 bases, V lost 4 bases, and 13 bases had no gene match. CDR3 protein: CSANSPGQASPQYF. DNA for the CDR3: TGCAGTGCTAACTCCCCGGGACAGGCCAGTCCGCAGTATTTT.

This chain uses TRBV7-9 with TRBJ1-4, with D perhaps TRBD1 (5 bases). V lost 0 bases, J lost 7 bases, and 12 bases lay in between. The CDR3 spans 15 residues. In germline, CDR1 is SEHNR, CDR2 FQNEAQ (reference sequence). The CDR3 DNA follows: TGTGCCAGCAGCTTAGCTGGGCAGGGTGTTGAAAAACTGTTTTTT. Translating gives CASSLAGQGVEKLFF.

This sequence joins TRBV7-6 and TRBJ1-5; D gene uncertain. Germline V gene data show CDR1 as SGHVS and CDR2 as FNYEAQ. CDR3 length: 16 residues. The V gene lost 5 bases and the J gene lost 0 bases, with 14 bases spanning the gap. In DNA, the CDR3 is TGTGCCAGCAGCCCGGGAAGCCGGGGTAGCAATCAGCCCCAGCATTTT. Protein sequence: CASSPGSRGSNQPQHF.

The rearrangement joins TRBV7-2 to TRBJ1-1, with 8 positions matching TRBD1. V shed 4 bases, J shed 4 bases, and the junction held 8 bases outside the gene matches. The CDR3 totals 15 residues. Germline lookup yields CDR1 SGHTA and CDR2 FQGNSA. The DNA for the CDR3 is TGTGCCAGCAGCTCGACAGGGGCCCGGGTCACTGAAGCTTTCTTT. Translation: CASSSTGARVTEAFF.

This clonotype showed up just once. The CDR3 here is CASSQHEGLAGGEQFF. In DNA form, the CDR3 reads TGTGCCAGCAGCCAACACGAGGGACTAGCGGGGGGTGAGCAGTTCTTC. The rearrangement uses TRBV3-1 and TRBJ2-1, with 15 bases that match TRBD2. The CDR3 sequence is 16 residues long. Germline V CDR1 and CDR2: LGHDT, YNNKEL (reference sequence). The ends lost 2 bases at V and 9 bases at J; junction bases unmatched: 5.

This clonotype was observed a few times. The chain couples TRBV7-2 to TRBJ2-2; possible D gene TRBD1, 5 bases. The germline CDR1 and CDR2 sequences are SGHTA and FQGNSA. Trimming took 5 bases from V and 1 from J, leaving 8 bases between them. CDR3 length: 14 amino acids. The CDR3 sequence is CASSVRVNTGELFF. CDR3 sequence (DNA): TGTGCCAGCAGCGTCAGGGTGAACACCGGGGAGCTGTTTTTT. The variable domain in full, completed from reference TRBV7-2 and TRBJ2-2, reads GAGVSQSPSNKVTEKGKDVELRCDPISGHTALYWYRQSLGQGLEFLIYFQGNSAPDKSGLPSDRFSAERTGGSVSTLTIQRTQQEDSAVYLCASSVRVNTGELFFGEGSRLTVL.

This clonotype was seen many times. The germline gene is not matched at one end of the junction; a read error may be the cause. The chain carries TRBV4-1 and TRBJ2-1, with D perhaps assigned TRBD1 or TRBD2 (5 bases each). CDR1 is MGHRA, CDR2 YSYEKL, per germline. This CDR3 is built from 17 residues. Here the CDR3 reads CASSEEFGDPNYNEQFF. Here the CDR3 DNA reads TGCGCCAGCAGCGAAGAATTCGGGGACCCAAACTACAATGAGCAGTTCTTC.

The chain carries TRBV7-2 and TRBJ2-3, with 9 bases fitting TRBD2. The CDR3 loop spans 17 amino acids. V was clipped by 1 base and J by 2 bases; unmatched bases: 7. Per the germline V gene, CDR1 is SGHTA and CDR2 is FQGNSA. CDR3 sequence reads: CASSLGRRGGVTDTQYF. CDR3 DNA: TGTGCCAGCAGCTTAGGGCGCCGCGGGGGGGTCACAGATACGCAGTATTTT.